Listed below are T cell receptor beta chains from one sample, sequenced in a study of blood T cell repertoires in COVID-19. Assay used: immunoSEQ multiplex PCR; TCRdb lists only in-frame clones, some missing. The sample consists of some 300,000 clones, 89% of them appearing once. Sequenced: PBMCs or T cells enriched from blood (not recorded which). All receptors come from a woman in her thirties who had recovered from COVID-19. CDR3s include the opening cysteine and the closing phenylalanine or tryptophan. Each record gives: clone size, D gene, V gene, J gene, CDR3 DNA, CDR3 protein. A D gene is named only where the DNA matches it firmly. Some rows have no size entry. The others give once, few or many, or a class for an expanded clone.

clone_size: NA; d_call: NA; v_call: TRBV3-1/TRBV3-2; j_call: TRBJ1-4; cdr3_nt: TGTGCCAGCAGCCGGAGGGCGGGGAATAATGAAAAACTGTTTTTT; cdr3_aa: CASSRRAGNNEKLFF
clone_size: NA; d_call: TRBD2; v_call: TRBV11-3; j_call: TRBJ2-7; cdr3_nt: TGTGCCAGCAGCTTAGGGCCGGGACTAGCGGGAGGGCGCCCGGATGAGCAGTACTTC; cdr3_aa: CASSLGPGLAGGRPDEQYF
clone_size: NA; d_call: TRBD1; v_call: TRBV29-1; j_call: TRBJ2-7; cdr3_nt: TGCAGCGTAACCGGGACAGGAACTTACGAGCAGTACTTC; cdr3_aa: CSVTGTGTYEQYF
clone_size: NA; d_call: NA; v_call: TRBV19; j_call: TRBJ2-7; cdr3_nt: TGTGCCAGTAGTACTAGCGTCTCCTACGAGCAGTACTTC; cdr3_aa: CASSTSVSYEQYF
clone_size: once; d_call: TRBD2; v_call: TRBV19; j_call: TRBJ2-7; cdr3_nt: TGTGCCAGTAGCTTCTCTAGCGGGAGGTTTAGCTACGAGCAGTACTTC; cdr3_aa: CASSFSSGRFSYEQYF
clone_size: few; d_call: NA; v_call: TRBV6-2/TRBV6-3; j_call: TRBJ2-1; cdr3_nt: TGTGCCAGCAGCCTGACTAGGGACAATGAGCAGTTCTTC; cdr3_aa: CASSLTRDNEQFF
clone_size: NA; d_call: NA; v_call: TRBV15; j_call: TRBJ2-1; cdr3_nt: TGTGCCACCAGCAGAGATGCCAGGGTTACCCACAATGAGCAGTTCTTC; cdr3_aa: CATSRDARVTHNEQFF
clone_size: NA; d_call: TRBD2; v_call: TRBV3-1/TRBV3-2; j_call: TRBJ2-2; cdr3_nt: TGTGCCAGCCCGGGACTACCGAACACCGGGGAGCTGTTTTTT; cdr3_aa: CASPGLPNTGELFF
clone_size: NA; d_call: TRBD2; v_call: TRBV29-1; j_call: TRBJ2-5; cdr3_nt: TGCAGCGTTGGACTAGCGGGGGGAATTGGAGAGACCCAGTACTTC; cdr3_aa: CSVGLAGGIGETQYF
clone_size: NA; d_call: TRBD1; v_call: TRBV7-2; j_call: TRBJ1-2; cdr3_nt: TGTGCCAGCAGCTTAGTTCAGGGGGTCGGGGCCGGCTACACCTTC; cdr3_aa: CASSLVQGVGAGYTF
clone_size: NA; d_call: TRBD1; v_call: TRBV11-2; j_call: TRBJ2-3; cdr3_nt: TGTGCCAGCAGCGCCCGCACAGGGGCCAGCACAGATACGCAGTATTTT; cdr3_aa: CASSARTGASTDTQYF
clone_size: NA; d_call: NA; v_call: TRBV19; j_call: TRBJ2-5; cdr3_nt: TGTGCCAGTAGTATAGGACAAGTCGCACAAGAGACCCAGTACTTC; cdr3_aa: CASSIGQVAQETQYF
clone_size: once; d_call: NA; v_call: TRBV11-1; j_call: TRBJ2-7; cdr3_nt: TGTGCCAGCAGCTTAGCTCTCACCCAGGGCTCCTACGAGCAGTACTTC; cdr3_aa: CASSLALTQGSYEQYF
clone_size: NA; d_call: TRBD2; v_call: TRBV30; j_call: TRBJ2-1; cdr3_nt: TGTGCCTGGAGTGTACGGGTGGGAGCGGGAGAAGACTACAATGAGCAGTTCTTC; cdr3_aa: CAWSVRVGAGEDYNEQFF
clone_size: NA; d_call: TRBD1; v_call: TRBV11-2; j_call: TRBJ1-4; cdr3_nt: TGTGCCAGCAGGAGTAACAGGGGTCGACATAATGAAAAACTGTTTTTT; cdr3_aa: CASRSNRGRHNEKLFF
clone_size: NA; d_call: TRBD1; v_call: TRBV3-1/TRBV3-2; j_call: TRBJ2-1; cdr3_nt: TGTGCCAGCAGCCCTCTGGACAGGGGTTTTTCGTTCAGTGAGCAGTTCTTC; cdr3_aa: CASSPLDRGFSFSEQFF
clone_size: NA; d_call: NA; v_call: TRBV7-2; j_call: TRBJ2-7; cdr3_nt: TGTGCCAGCAGCTCTGACGGCGGAGCAGCCTACGAGCAGTACTTC; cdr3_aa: CASSSDGGAAYEQYF
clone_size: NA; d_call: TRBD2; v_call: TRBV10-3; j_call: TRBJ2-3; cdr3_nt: TGTGCCATCAGTCAGACTAGCGGGAGTTCAGATACGCAGTATTTT; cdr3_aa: CAISQTSGSSDTQYF
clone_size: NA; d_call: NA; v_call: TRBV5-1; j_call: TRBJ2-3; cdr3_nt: TGCGCCAGCAGGGATTTGCGGGTTGGCACAGATACGCAGTATTTT; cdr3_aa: CASRDLRVGTDTQYF
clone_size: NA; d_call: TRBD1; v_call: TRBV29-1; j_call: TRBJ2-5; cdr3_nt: TGCAGCGGGACAGGGGGCGGGGGAGAGACCCAGTACTTC; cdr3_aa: CSGTGGGGETQYF
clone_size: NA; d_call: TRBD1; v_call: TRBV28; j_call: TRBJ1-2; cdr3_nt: TGTGCCAGCAGTTCCCCGGGACAGGGGGCGCGTGGCTACACCTTC; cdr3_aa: CASSSPGQGARGYTF
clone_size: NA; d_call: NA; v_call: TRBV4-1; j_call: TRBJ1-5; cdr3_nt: TGCGCCAGCAGCCAAACCAGTTACAGAATGGGTCAGCCCCAGCATTTT; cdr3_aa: CASSQTSYRMGQPQHF
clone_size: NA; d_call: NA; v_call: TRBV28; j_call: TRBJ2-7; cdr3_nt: TGTGCCAGCAGCCGGAGGAGGGGACTCGGACGATACGAGCAGTACTTC; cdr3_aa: CASSRRRGLGRYEQYF
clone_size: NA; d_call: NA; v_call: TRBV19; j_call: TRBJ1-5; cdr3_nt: TGTGCCAGTAGTACCACAGGGTCTCGGCAGCCCCAGCATTTT; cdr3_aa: CASSTTGSRQPQHF